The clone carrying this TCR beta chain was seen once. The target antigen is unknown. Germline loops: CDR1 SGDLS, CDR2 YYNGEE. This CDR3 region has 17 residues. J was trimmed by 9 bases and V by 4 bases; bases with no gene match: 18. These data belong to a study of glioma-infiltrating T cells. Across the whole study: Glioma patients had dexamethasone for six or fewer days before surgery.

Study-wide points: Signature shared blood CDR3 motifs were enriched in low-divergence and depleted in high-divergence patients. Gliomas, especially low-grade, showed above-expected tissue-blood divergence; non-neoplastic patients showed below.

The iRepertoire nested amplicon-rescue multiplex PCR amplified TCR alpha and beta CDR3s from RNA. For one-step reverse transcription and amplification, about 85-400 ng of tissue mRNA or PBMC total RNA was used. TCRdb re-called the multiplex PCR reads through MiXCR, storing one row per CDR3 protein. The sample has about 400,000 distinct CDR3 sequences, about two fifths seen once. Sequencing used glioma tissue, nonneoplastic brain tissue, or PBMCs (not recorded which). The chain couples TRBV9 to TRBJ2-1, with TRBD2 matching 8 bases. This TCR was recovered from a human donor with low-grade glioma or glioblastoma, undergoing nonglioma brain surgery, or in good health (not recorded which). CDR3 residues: CASSPRTSQGRHSEQFF. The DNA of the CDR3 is TGTGCCAGCAGCCCCCGGACTAGCCAGGGGAGGCATTCTGAGCAGTTCTTC.